A single sample gave rise to the 23 T cell receptor beta chains below, sequenced in a study of shared clonotypes between healthy human individuals. Sequenced by immunoSEQ multiplex PCR; TCRdb stores in-frame clones only, minus some. The data hold fewer than 200,000 clones, with around 63% observed a single time. Sample: memory CD4+ T cells sorted from blood. Sample subset: CD45RA-negative fraction. These receptors originate from a man aged 25 to 40 in good health.

The chain employs TRBV30 and TRBJ1-1; D remains ambiguous. CDR1 GTSNPN and CDR2 SVGIG come from the germline V gene (reference sequence). V lost 5 bases, J lost 1 base, and 5 bases lay in between. CDR3 size: 11 residues. CDR3 sequence: CAWGRNTEAFF. Written as DNA, the CDR3 is TGTGCCTGGGGCCGGAACACTGAAGCTTTCTTT.

This sequence joins TRBV7-2 and TRBJ2-2, with TRBD2 matching 15 bases. V dropped 5 bases and J dropped 5; count of bases not matched to a gene: 9. The germline CDR1 and CDR2 sequences are SGHTA and FQGNSA. This CDR3 comprises 18 residues. The chain's CDR3 is CASSRGLAGGGRTGELFF. CDR3 nucleotides: TGTGCCAGCAGCAGGGGACTAGCGGGAGGTGGGCGGACCGGGGAGCTGTTTTTT.

This chain uses TRBV6-1 with TRBJ2-7, with D possibly matching TRBD1 (5 bases). The CDR3 has 14 amino acids. V was clipped by 8 bases and J by 4 bases, with 18 bases between them. CDR1 and CDR2 from the germline V gene are MNHNS and SASEGT. The CDR3 nucleotides read TGTGCCAGCCTGACCCAGGGCCCTGGATACGAGCAGTACTTC. This codes for CASLTQGPGYEQYF.

On this clone: Other nucleotide sequences in the sample specify the same CDR3. The chain has TRBV7-2 and TRBJ2-1, with D unresolved. The CDR3 sequence is 12 residues long. Germline V gives CDR1 SGHTA, CDR2 FQGNSA. With 2 bases removed from V and 10 bases from J, the gap between germline ends came to 9 bases. The CDR3 sequence: CASSLISGEQFF. As DNA, the CDR3 is TGTGCCAGCAGCTTAATTTCTGGGGAGCAGTTCTTC.

Only a few counts were recorded for this clone. The rearrangement uses TRBV4-3 and TRBJ2-2; 7 bases map to TRBD1. The CDR3 contains 15 residues. Germline lookup yields CDR1 LGHNA and CDR2 YSLEER. V lost 4 bases to trimming and J lost 0 bases; unmatched junction nucleotides: 2. The CDR3: CASSLGTANTGELFF. As DNA, the CDR3 is TGCGCCAGCAGCCTGGGGACAGCGAACACCGGGGAGCTGTTTTTT.

The V gene is TRBV5-5, the J gene TRBJ1-1; no firm D call. The germline gives CDR1 SGHKS, CDR2 YYEKEE (reference sequence). This CDR3 region has 15 residues. The V end was cut by 2 bases, the J end by 1 base, with 12 bases between. DNA for the CDR3: TGTGCCAGCAGCTTAATCCCCGGGAGGAACACTGAAGCTTTCTTT. Residues: CASSLIPGRNTEAFF.

This chain joins TRBV7-2 and TRBJ2-4, with TRBD2 matching 7 bases. Germline V lookup: CDR1 SGHTA, CDR2 FQGNSA. V dropped 4 bases and J dropped 6; count of bases not matched to a gene: 3. CDR3 length: 13 residues. Here the CDR3 reads CASSSSGTNIQYF. The CDR3 nucleotides are TGTGCCAGCAGCTCAAGCGGGACAAACATTCAGTACTTC. The full variable domain, its missing parts supplied by reference TRBV7-2 and TRBJ2-4, is GAGVSQSPSNKVTEKGKDVELRCDPISGHTALYWYRQSLGQGLEFLIYFQGNSAPDKSGLPSDRFSAERTGGSVSTLTIQRTQQEDSAVYLCASSSSGTNIQYFGAGTRLSVL.

This sequence joins TRBV10-3 and TRBJ2-3; 7 positions agree with TRBD1. Germline CDR1 and CDR2: ENHRY and SYGVKD. This CDR3 spans 14 amino acids. Trimming removed 10 bases from V and 2 bases from J; junction bases left unmatched: 9. CDR3 residues: CATTGPSSTDTQYF. The CDR3 coding sequence is TGTGCCACGACAGGGCCGAGCTCCACAGATACGCAGTATTTT.

The V call is TRBV2, the J call TRBJ1-4; 8 bases match TRBD1. Germline CDR1 reads SNHLY; CDR2 reads FYNNEI. The CDR3 is 15 amino acids. Trimming at V came to 7 bases and at J to 3 bases, leaving 7 bases not matched to a gene. This CDR3 is CASNQGARANEKLFF. Written as DNA, the CDR3 is TGTGCCAGCAATCAGGGGGCTCGGGCTAATGAAAAACTGTTTTTT.

V is TRBV2 and J is TRBJ1-1, with D unresolved. The germline CDR1 and CDR2 sequences are SNHLY and FYNNEI. This CDR3 contains 16 residues. V was shortened by 0 bases and J by 0 bases, with 11 bases between the two germline ends. The CDR3 here is CASSEAHSGMNTEAFF. The CDR3 bases are TGTGCCAGCAGTGAAGCTCACAGCGGAATGAACACTGAAGCTTTCTTT.

The V gene is TRBV19, the J gene TRBJ1-5; TRBD1 is a possible D gene (5 bases). V was trimmed by 8 bases and J by 5 bases, leaving 13 bases between them. This CDR3 region has 13 residues. CDR1 and CDR2 from the germline V gene are LNHDA and SQIVND (reference sequence). CDR3 amino acids: CASEDSKDQPQHF. The CDR3 DNA is TGTGCCAGTGAAGACAGTAAGGATCAGCCCCAGCATTTT.

J is TRBJ2-7 and V is TRBV6-1; TRBD2 might be the D (6 bases). V was clipped by 7 bases and J by 2 bases, with 12 bases between them. The CDR3 runs to 13 residues. Germline V lookup: CDR1 MNHNS, CDR2 SASEGT. As DNA, the CDR3 is TGTGCCAGCAACGGCAGGACTACCTACGAGCAGTACTTC. Translated: CASNGRTTYEQYF.

V and J are TRBV2 and TRBJ2-5; 9 bases match TRBD2. Germline-derived CDR1 and CDR2 are SNHLY and FYNNEI. V lost 11 bases and J lost 1; bases outside the gene matches: 26. The CDR3 length is 20 residues. The CDR3 protein is CASRGEGEVSLAGLQETQYF. The CDR3 coding sequence is TGTGCCTCCCGAGGGGAGGGGGAGGTTAGTCTAGCGGGACTCCAAGAGACCCAGTACTTC.

CDR3 sequence: CASSQVWAPRLAKNIQYF. CDR3 bases: TGCGCCAGCAGCCAAGTTTGGGCACCCCGACTAGCCAAAAACATTCAGTACTTC. The J gene is TRBJ2-4, the V gene TRBV4-1; D unclear. Looked up from germline, CDR1 is MGHRA and CDR2 is YSYEKL. The CDR3 totals 18 residues. V gave up 1 base and J gave up 0 bases, with 16 bases separating them.

The CDR3 sequence is CASSYNRDITYEQYF. DNA of the CDR3: TGTGCCAGCAGCTATAACCGGGATATCACCTACGAGCAGTACTTC. The chain has TRBV16 and TRBJ2-7; D is possibly TRBD2 (5 bases). This CDR3 has 15 amino acids. Germline V gene lookup returns CDR1 KGHSY and CDR2 FQNENV. Trimming took off 5 bases at V and 2 bases at J, with 16 bases between the two ends. Complete variable domain (other parts from reference TRBV16 and TRBJ2-7): GEEVAQTPKHLVRGEGQKAKLYCAPIKGHSYVFWYQQVLKNEFKFLISFQNENVFDETGMPKERFSAKCLPNSPCSLEIQATKLEDSAVYFCASSYNRDITYEQYFGPGTRLTVT.

V usage is TRBV10-3 and J usage is TRBJ1-5; D unclear. V lost 3 bases and J lost 5, with 11 bases in between. This CDR3 is built from 14 residues. Germline V gives CDR1 ENHRY, CDR2 SYGVKD. CDR3 coding DNA: TGTGCCATCAGTGATTCTACGGCGGATCAGCCCCAGCATTTT. Amino acid sequence: CAISDSTADQPQHF.

The chain couples TRBV11-2 to TRBJ2-7; 7 positions match TRBD1. The V segment lost 6 bases and the J segment 7 bases; nucleotides outside the gene matches: 12. The CDR3 covers 14 residues. Per germline, CDR1 SGHAT and CDR2 FQNNGV. Here the CDR3 reads CASRQGGRRWEQYF. The CDR3 DNA reads as TGTGCCAGCAGACAAGGGGGCAGGCGGTGGGAGCAGTACTTC.

The chain uses TRBV7-8 and TRBJ2-1; 11 nucleotides match TRBD1. In germline, CDR1 is SGHVS, CDR2 FQNEAQ. V trimming: 7 bases; J trimming: 11 bases; junction bases outside the gene matches: 19. There are 17 residues in the CDR3. CDR3 residues: CASIKDRGRGTTGKQFF. The CDR3 DNA is TGTGCCAGCATAAAGGACAGGGGGCGAGGTACTACTGGGAAGCAGTTCTTC.

This rearrangement joins TRBV2 to TRBJ1-3; perhaps TRBD1 as D (5 bases). V was pared by 6 bases and J by 1 base, with 10 bases between. The CDR3 loop spans 14 amino acids. Germline lookup yields CDR1 SNHLY and CDR2 FYNNEI. CDR3 amino acids: CASSRAGSGNTIYF. DNA for the CDR3: TGTGCCAGCAGCAGGGCGGGGTCTGGAAACACCATATATTTT.

This chain connects TRBV6-5 to TRBJ2-7, with D perhaps matching TRBD1 or TRBD2 (5 bases each). Looked up from germline, CDR1 is MNHEY and CDR2 is SVGAGI. The V and J ends lost 6 bases and 3 bases respectively, with 15 bases between them. This CDR3 spans 14 amino acids. CDR3 DNA: TGTGCCAGCAGCCGGGACGGGACCCACTACGAGCAGTACTTC. Its translation is CASSRDGTHYEQYF.

This clone has at least ten counts. The rearrangement links TRBV19 to TRBJ1-2; perhaps TRBD1 as D (6 bases). This CDR3 has 13 amino acids. V shed 4 bases and J shed 4 bases, with 10 bases lying between them. Germline loops: CDR1 LNHDA, CDR2 SQIVND (reference sequence). DNA of the CDR3: TGTGCCAGTAGTACCCCAGGGGTCTATGGCTACACCTTC. It is translated as CASSTPGVYGYTF.

The V and J genes are TRBV6-5 and TRBJ1-2; a possible D gene is TRBD1 (5 bases). V was trimmed by 2 bases and J by 8 bases, leaving 15 bases between them. Germline V gives CDR1 MNHEY, CDR2 SVGAGI. The CDR3 has 14 amino acids. The CDR3 DNA follows: TGTGCCAGCAGTTACGTTGCAGGGTTAATCGGCTACACCTTC. Translating it yields CASSYVAGLIGYTF.

This chain connects TRBV18 to TRBJ1-2; 8 bases agree with TRBD1. The length of the CDR3 is 14 residues. V trimming: 3 bases; J trimming: 4 bases; junction bases outside the gene matches: 4. The V gene's germline CDR1 is KGHSH and CDR2 LQKENI. The CDR3 nucleotides read TGTGCCAGCTCACCGGGACAGGAACCCTATGGCTACACCTTC. Protein: CASSPGQEPYGYTF. The complete variable domain, with remaining parts taken from reference TRBV18 and TRBJ1-2, reads NAGVMQNPRHLVRRRGQEARLRCSPMKGHSHVYWYRQLPEEGLKFMVYLQKENIIDESGMPKERFSAEFPKEGPSILRIQQVVRGDSAAYFCASSPGQEPYGYTFGSGTRLTVV.